A selection of T cell receptor beta chains follows, all from one sample in a study of T cell changes during pregnancy in multiple sclerosis. The protocol was immunoSEQ multiplex PCR, while the TCRdb copy is restricted to in-frame clones and leaves out a portion. The table includes tens of thousands of clones, around 90% detected once. Here the sequenced sample was peripheral blood, taken in the second trimester of pregnancy. The receptors were sampled from a female donor with multiple sclerosis, enrolled in a pregnancy study. Each CDR3 is given with its conserved first and last residue. D genes are given only for firm matches.

V,D,J,CDR3,DNA
TRBV28,.,TRBJ1-3,CASSWTAYSGNTIYF,TGTGCCAGCAGTTGGACAGCTTACTCTGGAAACACCATATATTTT
TRBV27,.,TRBJ1-1,CASSARGTEAFF,TGTGCCAGCAGTGCTAGGGGCACTGAAGCTTTCTTT
TRBV19,.,TRBJ1-3,CASSIDPGTSGNTIYF,TGTGCCAGTAGTATAGATCCAGGAACCTCTGGAAACACCATATATTTT
TRBV5-1,.,TRBJ1-4,CASSPQGLNEKLFF,TGCGCCAGCAGCCCCCAGGGACTGAATGAAAAACTGTTTTTT
TRBV6-1,.,TRBJ2-1,CASSPRAGPYNEQFF,TGTGCCAGCAGCCCCCGGGCGGGGCCTTACAATGAGCAGTTCTTC
TRBV6-4,TRBD2,TRBJ2-1,CASGDGTSGGDNEQFF,TGTGCCAGCGGTGACGGGACTAGCGGGGGAGACAATGAGCAGTTCTTC
TRBV30,.,TRBJ2-7,CAWSTGGALPYEQYF,TGTGCCTGGAGTACGGGCGGGGCCCTACCCTACGAGCAGTACTTC
TRBV4-3,.,TRBJ2-2,CASSQEHRAAGELFF,TGCGCCAGCAGCCAAGAACACAGGGCGGCCGGGGAGCTGTTTTTT
TRBV2,TRBD2,TRBJ2-1,CASSAGLAGYNEQFF,TGTGCCAGCAGCGCCGGACTAGCGGGGTACAATGAGCAGTTCTTC
TRBV6-5,.,TRBJ2-5,CASSPSKWETQYF,TGTGCCAGCAGTCCAAGCAAGTGGGAGACCCAGTACTTC